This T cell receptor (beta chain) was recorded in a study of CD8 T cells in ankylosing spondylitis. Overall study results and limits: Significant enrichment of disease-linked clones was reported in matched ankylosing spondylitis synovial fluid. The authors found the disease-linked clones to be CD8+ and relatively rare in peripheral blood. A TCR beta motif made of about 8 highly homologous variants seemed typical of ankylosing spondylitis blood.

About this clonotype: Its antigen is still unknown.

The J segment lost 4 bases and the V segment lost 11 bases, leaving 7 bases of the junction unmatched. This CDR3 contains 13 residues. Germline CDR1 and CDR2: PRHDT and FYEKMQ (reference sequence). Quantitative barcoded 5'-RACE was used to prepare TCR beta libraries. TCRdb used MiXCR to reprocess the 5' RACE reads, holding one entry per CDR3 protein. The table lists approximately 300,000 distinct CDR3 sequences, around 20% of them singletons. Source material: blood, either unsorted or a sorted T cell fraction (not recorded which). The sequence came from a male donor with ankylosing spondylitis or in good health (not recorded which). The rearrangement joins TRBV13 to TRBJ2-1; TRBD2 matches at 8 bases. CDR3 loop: CAAGAGGYNEQFF. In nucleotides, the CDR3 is TGTGCCGCCGGGGCGGGAGGTTACAATGAGCAGTTCTTC. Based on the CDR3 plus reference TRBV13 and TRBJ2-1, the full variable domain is AAGVIQSPRHLIKEKRETATLKCYPIPRHDTVYWYQQGPGQDPQFLISFYEKMQSDKGSIPDRFSAQQFSDYHSELNMSSLELGDSALYFCAAGAGGYNEQFFGPGTRLTVL.